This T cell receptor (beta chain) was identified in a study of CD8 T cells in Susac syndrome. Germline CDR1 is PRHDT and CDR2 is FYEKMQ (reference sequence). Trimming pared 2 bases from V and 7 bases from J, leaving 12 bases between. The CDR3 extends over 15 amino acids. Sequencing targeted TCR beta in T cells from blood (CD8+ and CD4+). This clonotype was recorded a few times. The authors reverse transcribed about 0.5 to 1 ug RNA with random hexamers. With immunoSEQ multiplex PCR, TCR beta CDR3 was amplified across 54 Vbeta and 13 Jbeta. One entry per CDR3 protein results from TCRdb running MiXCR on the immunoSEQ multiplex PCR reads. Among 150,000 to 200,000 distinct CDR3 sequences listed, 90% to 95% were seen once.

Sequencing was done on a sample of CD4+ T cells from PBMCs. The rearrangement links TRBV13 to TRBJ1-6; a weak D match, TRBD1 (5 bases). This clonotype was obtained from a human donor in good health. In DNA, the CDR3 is TGTGCCAGCAGCTTAATCGCCAGGGACAATTCACCCCTCCACTTT. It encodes CASSLIARDNSPLHF.